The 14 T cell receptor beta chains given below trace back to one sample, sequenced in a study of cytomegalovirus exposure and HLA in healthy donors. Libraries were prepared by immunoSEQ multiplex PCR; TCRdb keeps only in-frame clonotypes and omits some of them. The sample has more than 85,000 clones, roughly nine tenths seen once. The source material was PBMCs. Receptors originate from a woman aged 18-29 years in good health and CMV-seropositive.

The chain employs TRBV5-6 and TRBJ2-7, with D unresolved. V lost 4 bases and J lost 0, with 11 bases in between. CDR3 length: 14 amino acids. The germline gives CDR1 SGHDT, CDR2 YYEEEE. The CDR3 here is CASSPTEDSYEQYF. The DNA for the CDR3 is TGTGCCAGCAGCCCTACCGAGGACTCCTACGAGCAGTACTTC.

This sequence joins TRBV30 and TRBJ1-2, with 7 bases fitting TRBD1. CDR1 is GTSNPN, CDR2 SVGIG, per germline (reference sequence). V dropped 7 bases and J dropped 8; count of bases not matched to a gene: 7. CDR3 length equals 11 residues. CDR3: CALSQGGGYTF. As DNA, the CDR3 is TGTGCCTTATCCCAGGGGGGCGGCTACACCTTC. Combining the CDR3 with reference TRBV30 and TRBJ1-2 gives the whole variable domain SQTIHQWPATLVQPVGSPLSLECTVEGTSNPNLYWYRQAAGRGLQLLFYSVGIGQISSEVPQNLSASRPQDRQFILSSKKLLLSDSGFYLCALSQGGGYTFGSGTRLTVV.

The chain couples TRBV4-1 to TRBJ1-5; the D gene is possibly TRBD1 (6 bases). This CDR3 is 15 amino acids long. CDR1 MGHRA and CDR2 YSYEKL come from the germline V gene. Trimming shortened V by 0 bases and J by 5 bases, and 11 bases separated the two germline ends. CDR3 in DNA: TGCGCCAGCAGCCAAGATCAGGACAGTCATCAGCCCCAGCATTTT. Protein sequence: CASSQDQDSHQPQHF.

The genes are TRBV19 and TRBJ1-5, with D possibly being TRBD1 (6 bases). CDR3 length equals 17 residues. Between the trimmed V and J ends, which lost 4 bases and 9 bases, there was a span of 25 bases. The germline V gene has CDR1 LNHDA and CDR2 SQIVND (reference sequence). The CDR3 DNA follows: TGTGCCAGTAGTAGGGATGTCAGGGGCCACTCTGCCCCGCCCCAGCATTTT. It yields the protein CASSRDVRGHSAPPQHF.

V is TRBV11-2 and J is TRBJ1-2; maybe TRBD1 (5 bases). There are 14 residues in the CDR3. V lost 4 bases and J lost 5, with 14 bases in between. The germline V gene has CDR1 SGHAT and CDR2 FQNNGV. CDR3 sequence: CASSSLTVVYGYTF. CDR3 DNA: TGTGCCAGCAGCTCCCTGACAGTGGTATATGGCTACACCTTC.

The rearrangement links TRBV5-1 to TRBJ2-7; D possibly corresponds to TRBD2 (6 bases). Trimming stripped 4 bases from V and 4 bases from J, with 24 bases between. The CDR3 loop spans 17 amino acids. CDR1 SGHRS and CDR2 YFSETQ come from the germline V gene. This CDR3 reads CASSRSLVPGDYYEQYF. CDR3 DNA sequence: TGCGCCAGCAGCCGCAGCCTCGTCCCGGGGGATTATTACGAGCAGTACTTC. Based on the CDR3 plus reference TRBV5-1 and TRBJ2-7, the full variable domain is KAGVTQTPRYLIKTRGQQVTLSCSPISGHRSVSWYQQTPGQGLQFLFEYFSETQRNKGNFPGRFSGRQFSNSRSEMNVSTLELGDSALYLCASSRSLVPGDYYEQYFGPGTRLTVT.

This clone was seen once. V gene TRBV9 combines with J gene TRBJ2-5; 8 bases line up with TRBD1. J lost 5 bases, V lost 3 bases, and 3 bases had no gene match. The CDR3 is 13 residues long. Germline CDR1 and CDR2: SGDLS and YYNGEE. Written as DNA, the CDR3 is TGTGCCAGCAGCGCCAGGGGGCAGGAGACCCAGTACTTC. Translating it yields CASSARGQETQYF. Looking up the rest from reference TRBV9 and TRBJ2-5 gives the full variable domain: DSGVTQTPKHLITATGQRVTLRCSPRSGDLSVYWYQQSLDQGLQFLIQYYNGEERAKGNILERFSAQQFPDLHSELNLSSLELGDSALYFCASSARGQETQYFGPGTRLLVL.

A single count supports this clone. The CDR3 region is CASSIVTDTEAFF. The CDR3 region has the DNA TGTGCCAGTAGTATTGTTACAGACACTGAAGCTTTCTTT. V usage is TRBV19 and J usage is TRBJ1-1; no reliable D call. This CDR3 spans 13 amino acids. The ends were cut back, 3 bases at V and 3 bases at J, with 8 bases in the middle. Germline CDR1 is LNHDA and CDR2 is SQIVND (reference sequence).

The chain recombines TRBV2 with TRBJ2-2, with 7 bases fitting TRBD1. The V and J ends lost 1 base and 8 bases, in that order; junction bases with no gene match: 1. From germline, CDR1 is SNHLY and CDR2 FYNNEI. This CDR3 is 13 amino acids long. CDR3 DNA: TGTGCCAGCAGTGAAGAGGGGGCAGGGGAGCTGTTTTTT. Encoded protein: CASSEEGAGELFF.

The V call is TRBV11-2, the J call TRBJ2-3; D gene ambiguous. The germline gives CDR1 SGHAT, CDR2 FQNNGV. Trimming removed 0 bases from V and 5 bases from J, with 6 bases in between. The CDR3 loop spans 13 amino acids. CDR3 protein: CASSLDLGDTQYF. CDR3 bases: TGTGCCAGCAGCTTAGATCTAGGAGATACGCAGTATTTT.

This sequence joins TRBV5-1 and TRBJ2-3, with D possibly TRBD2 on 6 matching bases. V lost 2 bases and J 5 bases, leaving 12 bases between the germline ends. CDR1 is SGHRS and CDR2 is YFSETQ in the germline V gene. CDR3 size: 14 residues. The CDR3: CASSFGRDGDTQYF. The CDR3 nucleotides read TGCGCCAGCAGCTTTGGGCGGGACGGAGATACGCAGTATTTT.

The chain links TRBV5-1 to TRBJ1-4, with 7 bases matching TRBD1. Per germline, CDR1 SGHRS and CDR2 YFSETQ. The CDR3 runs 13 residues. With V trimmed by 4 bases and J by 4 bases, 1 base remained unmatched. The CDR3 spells CASSPGGNEKLFF. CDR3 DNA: TGCGCCAGCAGCCCAGGGGGTAATGAAAAACTGTTTTTT.

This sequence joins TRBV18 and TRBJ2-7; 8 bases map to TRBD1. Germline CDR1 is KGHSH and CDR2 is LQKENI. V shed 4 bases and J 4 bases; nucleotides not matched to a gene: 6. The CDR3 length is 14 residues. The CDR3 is CASSRGTGLYEQYF. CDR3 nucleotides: TGTGCCAGCTCACGCGGGACAGGACTTTACGAGCAGTACTTC.

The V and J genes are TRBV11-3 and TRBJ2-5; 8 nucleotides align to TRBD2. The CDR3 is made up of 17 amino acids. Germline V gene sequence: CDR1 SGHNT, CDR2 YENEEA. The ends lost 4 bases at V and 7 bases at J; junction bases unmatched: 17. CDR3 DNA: TGTGCCAGCAGCTCGGGGCGGGGACTAGTGGGGGACGGGACCCAGTACTTC. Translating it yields CASSSGRGLVGDGTQYF.